This TCR beta chain was identified during a study of vaccination effects on CD4 cells after COVID-19. Broader study findings: Late in the post-vaccination period, infection-induced and vaccine-induced clones underwent marked clonal contraction.

Antigen-specific CD4+ T cells were expanded with viral peptide pools in the ViraFEST assay before sequencing. At the end of less than 12 days of culture, CD4+ T cells were isolated. People in the vaccine group had not been infected with SARS-CoV-2 before, and their nucleocapsid antibodies were negative. Germline V gives CDR1 GTSNPN, CDR2 SVGIG (reference sequence). The CDR3 has 13 residues. Deletions cut 2 bases from V and 4 bases from J, with 9 bases between. As to this clone: Its antigen is as yet unknown.

Data came from immunoSEQ multiplex PCR; TCRdb stores just in-frame clones and leaves some out. This sample yields 50,000 to 75,000 clones, of which roughly four fifths are seen a single time; about 2.4% belongs to the top ten. The source is a human donor who received a COVID-19 vaccine. The chain carries TRBV30 and TRBJ2-1; either TRBD1 or TRBD2 may fit D (5 bases each). Specimen: CD4+ T cells from PBMCs cultured with HCoV-229E spike peptides, collected before COVID-19 vaccination. The CDR3 nucleotides are TGTGCCTGGAGTACGGGACGGTACAATGAGCAGTTCTTC. Its translation: CAWSTGRYNEQFF. The full variable domain, with the rest looked up from reference TRBV30 and TRBJ2-1, is SQTIHQWPATLVQPVGSPLSLECTVEGTSNPNLYWYRQAAGRGLQLLFYSVGIGQISSEVPQNLSASRPQDRQFILSSKKLLLSDSGFYLCAWSTGRYNEQFFGPGTRLTVL.